This section outlines one T cell receptor (beta chain) sequence together with its context. This sample was included in a study of somatic mutations in cytotoxic T cells in rheumatoid arthritis. V shed 6 bases and J 3 bases; nucleotides not matched to a gene: 12. From germline, CDR1 is MDHEN and CDR2 SYDVKM. This CDR3 contains 17 residues. Only in-frame clones appear in the TCRdb table, and some are missing; sequencing was by immunoSEQ multiplex PCR. The repertoire holds roughly 35,000 clones, under 90% seen once, with about 3.4% in the top ten. The rearrangement uses TRBV28 and TRBJ1-3; 9 bases fit TRBD1. The specimen sequenced was CD8+ T cells sorted from blood. The origin of this receptor is a man between 40 and 49 years old in good health. The CDR3 DNA is TGTGCCAGCAGATCTGGGACAGGGATTGGCTTTGGAAACACCATATATTTT. Residues: CASRSGTGIGFGNTIYF.